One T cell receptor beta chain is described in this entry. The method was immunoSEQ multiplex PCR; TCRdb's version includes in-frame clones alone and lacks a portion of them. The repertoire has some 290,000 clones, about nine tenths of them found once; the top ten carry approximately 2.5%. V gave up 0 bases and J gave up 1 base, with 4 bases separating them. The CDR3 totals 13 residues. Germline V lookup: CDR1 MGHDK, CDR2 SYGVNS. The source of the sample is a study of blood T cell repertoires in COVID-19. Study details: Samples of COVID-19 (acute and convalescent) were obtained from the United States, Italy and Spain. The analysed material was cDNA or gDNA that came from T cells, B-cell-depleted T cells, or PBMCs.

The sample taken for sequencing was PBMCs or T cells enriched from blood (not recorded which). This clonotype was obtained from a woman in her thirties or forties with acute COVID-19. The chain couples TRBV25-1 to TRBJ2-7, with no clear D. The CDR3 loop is CASSEYGSYEQYF. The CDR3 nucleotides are TGTGCCAGCAGTGAATACGGTTCCTACGAGCAGTACTTC.